This T cell receptor (beta chain) was recorded in a study of preoperative IRX-2 immunotherapy in early breast cancer. Treatment given: preoperative locoregional IRX-2 cytokine immunotherapy. Looked up from germline, CDR1 is LNHDA and CDR2 is SQIVND (reference sequence). Trimming removed 5 bases at V and 6 bases at J, with 16 bases between. This CDR3 is built from 14 residues. Data came from immunoSEQ multiplex PCR; TCRdb stores just in-frame clones and leaves some out. The data contain about 98,000 clones, roughly 90% of them singletons. The specimen comprised tumor tissue, sampled after IRX-2 immunotherapy. V and J are TRBV19 and TRBJ1-2, with D unresolved. This sequence was found in a human donor with breast cancer. DNA for the CDR3: TGTGCCAGTAGTGGGCAATTAGGTCGAGATGGCTACACCTTC. Translated, it gives CASSGQLGRDGYTF.